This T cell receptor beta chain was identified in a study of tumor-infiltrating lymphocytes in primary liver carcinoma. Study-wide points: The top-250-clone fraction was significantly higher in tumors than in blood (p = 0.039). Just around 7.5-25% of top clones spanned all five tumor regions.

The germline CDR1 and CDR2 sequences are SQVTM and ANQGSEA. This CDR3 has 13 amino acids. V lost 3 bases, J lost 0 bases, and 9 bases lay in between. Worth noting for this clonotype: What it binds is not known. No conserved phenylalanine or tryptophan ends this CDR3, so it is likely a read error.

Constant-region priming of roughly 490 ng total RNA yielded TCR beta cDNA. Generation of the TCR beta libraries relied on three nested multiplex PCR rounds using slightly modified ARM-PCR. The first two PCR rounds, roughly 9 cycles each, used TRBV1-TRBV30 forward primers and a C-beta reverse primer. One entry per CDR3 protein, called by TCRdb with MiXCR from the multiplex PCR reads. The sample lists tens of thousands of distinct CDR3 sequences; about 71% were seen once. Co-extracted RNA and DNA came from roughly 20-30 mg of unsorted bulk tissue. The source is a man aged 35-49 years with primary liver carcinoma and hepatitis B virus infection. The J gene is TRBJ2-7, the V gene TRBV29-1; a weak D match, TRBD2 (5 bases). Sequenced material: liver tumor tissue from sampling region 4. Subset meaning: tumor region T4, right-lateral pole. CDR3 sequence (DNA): TGCAGCGTTGACTGGGAGAGCTCCTACGAGCAGTACTAC. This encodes CSVDWESSYEQYY.